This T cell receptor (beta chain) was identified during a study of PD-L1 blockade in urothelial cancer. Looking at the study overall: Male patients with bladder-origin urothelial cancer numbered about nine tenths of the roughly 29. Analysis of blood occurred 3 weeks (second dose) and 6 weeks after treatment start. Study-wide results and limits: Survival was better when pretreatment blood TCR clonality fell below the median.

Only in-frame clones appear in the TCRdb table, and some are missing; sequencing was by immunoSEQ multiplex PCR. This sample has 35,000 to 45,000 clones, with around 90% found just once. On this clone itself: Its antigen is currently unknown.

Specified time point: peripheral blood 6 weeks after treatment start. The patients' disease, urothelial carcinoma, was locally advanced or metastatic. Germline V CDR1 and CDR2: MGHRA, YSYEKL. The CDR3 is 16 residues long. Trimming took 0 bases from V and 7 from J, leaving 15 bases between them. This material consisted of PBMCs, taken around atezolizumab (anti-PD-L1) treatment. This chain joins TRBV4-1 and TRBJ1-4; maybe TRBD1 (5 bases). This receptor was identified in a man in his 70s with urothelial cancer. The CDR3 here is CASSQESTVRGEKLFF. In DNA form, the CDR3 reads TGCGCCAGCAGCCAAGAGAGCACAGTTAGGGGTGAAAAACTGTTTTTT.